These 20 T cell receptor beta chains were all obtained from the same sample, sequenced in a study of T cell responses to AZD1222 COVID-19 vaccine. Clones were sequenced by immunoSEQ multiplex PCR, and TCRdb holds only the in-frame ones, with some missing. The sample records 130,000 or so clones, approximately 90% being singletons. The sequenced sample was peripheral blood, obtained on day 0 of AZD1222 vaccination. The receptors were sampled from an adult in good health.

This clone occurred once. The V and J genes are TRBV4-3 and TRBJ2-7; the D call may be TRBD1 or TRBD2 (5 bases each). V was trimmed by 0 bases and J by 3 bases, leaving 12 bases between them. CDR1 LGHNA and CDR2 YSLEER come from the germline V gene. This CDR3 has 15 amino acids. The CDR3 sequence: CASSQDGTPNYEQYF. The CDR3 bases are TGCGCCAGCAGCCAAGATGGGACGCCGAACTACGAGCAGTACTTC.

As DNA, the CDR3 is TGTGCCAGCTCACCACCGAGCGGGAGCGACCACGCGACAGATACGCAGTATTTT. Translating gives CASSPPSGSDHATDTQYF. The chain couples TRBV18 to TRBJ2-3; the match to TRBD2 covers 8 bases. J lost 3 bases, V lost 0 bases, and 11 bases had no gene match. CDR3 size: 18 residues. Germline CDR1 and CDR2: KGHSH and LQKENI.

The CDR3 nucleotides read TGTGCCAGCAGCGGGTCCGGGGGAAGATACGAGCAGTACTTC. Protein product: CASSGSGGRYEQYF. The chain uses TRBV9 and TRBJ2-7, with D perhaps TRBD2 (6 bases). The germline CDR1 and CDR2 sequences are SGDLS and YYNGEE. V dropped 3 bases and J dropped 4 bases, with 14 bases sitting between them. This CDR3 comprises 14 residues.

The chain uses TRBV29-1 and TRBJ2-5; D perhaps matches TRBD1 (6 bases). Germline loops: CDR1 SQVTM, CDR2 ANQGSEA. The V and J ends lost 3 bases and 5 bases respectively, with 10 bases between them. CDR3 length: 12 residues. The CDR3 region is CSVDFTGETQYF. The CDR3 DNA sequence: TGCAGCGTTGATTTTACAGGGGAGACCCAGTACTTC. Full variable domain (outside the CDR3, taken from reference TRBV29-1 and TRBJ2-5): SAVISQKPSRDICQRGTSLTIQCQVDSQVTMMFWYRQQPGQSLTLIATANQGSEATYESGFVIDKFPISRPNLTFSTLTVSNMSPEDSSIYLCSVDFTGETQYFGPGTRLLVL.

This sequence joins TRBV28 and TRBJ1-5; D gene unclear. The CDR3 covers 14 residues. Germline CDR1 reads MDHEN; CDR2 reads SYDVKM. Trimming cost V 7 bases and J 1 base, with 11 bases left between them. The CDR3 region has the DNA TGTGCCAGCACGTCTTTTGGGAGCAATCAGCCCCAGCATTTT. It translates to CASTSFGSNQPQHF.

The CDR3 region has the DNA TGTGCCAGCACCCCGAGCAGCAACTATGGCTACACCTTC. It specifies CASTPSSNYGYTF. The V gene is TRBV5-4, the J gene TRBJ1-2, with unresolved D. Trimming pared 6 bases from V and 2 bases from J, leaving 11 bases between. Germline values: CDR1 SGHNT, CDR2 YYREEE (reference sequence). This CDR3 contains 13 residues.

This clone was detected once. This chain connects TRBV6-5 to TRBJ2-7; D could derive from TRBD1 or TRBD2 (5 bases each). Trimming removed 2 bases from V and 6 bases from J, with 11 bases in between. This CDR3 comprises 13 residues. The germline CDR1 and CDR2 sequences are MNHEY and SVGAGI. CDR3 sequence reads: CASSYPGRREQYF. CDR3 bases: TGTGCCAGCAGTTACCCGGGGCGTCGCGAGCAGTACTTC.

The chain combines TRBV27 with TRBJ2-1; tentatively, D is TRBD2 (6 bases). The CDR3 contains 12 residues. V lost 8 bases, J lost 4 bases, and 9 bases lay in between. CDR1 MNHEY and CDR2 SMNVEV come from the germline V gene (reference sequence). The chain's CDR3 is CASASVYNEQFF. In nucleotides, the CDR3 is TGTGCCAGCGCTAGCGTGTACAATGAGCAGTTCTTC.

The J gene is TRBJ1-3, the V gene TRBV5-6; the D gene is possibly TRBD1 (5 bases). Trimming removed 2 bases from V and 0 bases from J, with 12 bases in between. This CDR3 has 16 amino acids. The V gene's germline CDR1 is SGHDT and CDR2 YYEEEE. The CDR3 is CASSFPGTASGNTIYF. Here the CDR3 DNA reads TGTGCCAGCAGCTTCCCCGGGACTGCCTCTGGAAACACCATATATTTT.

The J gene is TRBJ1-1, the V gene TRBV3-1 (or the pseudogene TRBV3-2); D remains ambiguous. Germline V gives CDR1 LGHDT, CDR2 YNNKEL (reference sequence). The CDR3 is 13 amino acids. Trimming removed 1 base at V and 3 bases at J, with 6 bases between. The CDR3 spells CASSQASYTEAFF. CDR3 nucleotides: TGTGCCAGCAGCCAAGCGAGCTACACTGAAGCTTTCTTT.

This chain links TRBV27 with TRBJ1-6; D is unresolved. V lost 4 bases and J lost 0, with 13 bases in between. The CDR3 is made up of 17 amino acids. The germline gives CDR1 MNHEY, CDR2 SMNVEV (reference sequence). CDR3 coding DNA: TGTGCCAGCAGTTGGGTGACCCAAAGCTCCTATAATTCACCCCTCCACTTT. It codes for CASSWVTQSSYNSPLHF.

V usage is TRBV5-1 and J usage is TRBJ2-3; TRBD2 agrees at 12 bases. Losses at the gene ends were 3 bases for V and 4 bases for J; bases not matched to a gene: 9. Germline CDR1 reads SGHRS; CDR2 reads YFSETQ. This CDR3 spans 17 amino acids. CDR3 loop: CASSYSLTSGGADTQYF. CDR3 in DNA: TGCGCCAGCAGCTACAGCCTGACTAGCGGGGGTGCAGATACGCAGTATTTT.

V is TRBV5-1 and J is TRBJ2-1, with TRBD2 identical over 12 bases. The J segment lost 0 bases and the V segment lost 5 bases, leaving 6 bases of the junction unmatched. The CDR3 totals 17 residues. Germline lookup yields CDR1 SGHRS and CDR2 YFSETQ. The CDR3 bases are TGCGCCAGCAGTTCCGGACTAGCGGGATCCTCCTACAATGAGCAGTTCTTC. Translated: CASSSGLAGSSYNEQFF.

The chain employs TRBV7-9 and TRBJ2-7; possible D gene TRBD1, 7 bases. V shed 6 bases and J shed 6 bases, with 12 bases lying between them. Per germline, CDR1 SEHNR and CDR2 FQNEAQ (reference sequence). This CDR3 is 12 amino acids long. The CDR3 loop reads CASSAQGGEQYF. The CDR3 coding sequence is TGTGCCAGCAGTGCGCAGGGGGGCGAGCAGTACTTC.

The V call is TRBV4-3, the J call TRBJ1-2, with a possible D match to TRBD1 (5 bases). Trimming removed 1 base from V and 7 bases from J, with 10 bases in between. The CDR3 has 13 amino acids. Germline V gives CDR1 LGHNA, CDR2 YSLEER. The CDR3 spells CASSQAHGGGYTF. CDR3 DNA: TGCGCCAGCAGCCAAGCCCACGGGGGTGGCTACACCTTC.

This sequence joins TRBV3-1 (or the pseudogene TRBV3-2) and TRBJ2-7; 11 nucleotides match TRBD2. CDR1 and CDR2 from the germline V gene are LGHDT and YNNKEL (reference sequence). The CDR3 sequence is 16 residues long. V was pared by 0 bases and J by 2 bases, with 3 bases of the junction left unmatched. The CDR3 region has the DNA TGTGCCAGCAGCCAAGAAAAGACTAGCGGGGCCTACGAGCAGTACTTC. Amino acid sequence: CASSQEKTSGAYEQYF.

The rearrangement joins TRBV7-7 to TRBJ2-3; TRBD1 matches 7 bases. Germline V gives CDR1 SSHAT, CDR2 FNYEAQ (reference sequence). J lost 2 bases, V lost 5 bases, and 13 bases had no gene match. The CDR3 is 17 residues long. DNA for the CDR3: TGTGCCAGCAGCCCGGGCTCCCGGGACAGTCACACAGATACGCAGTATTTT. Translating gives CASSPGSRDSHTDTQYF.

The chain employs TRBV10-3 and TRBJ2-3; TRBD2 matches at 12 bases. Germline assignment: CDR1 ENHRY and CDR2 SYGVKD. Trimming removed 4 bases from V and 2 bases from J; junction bases left unmatched: 4. The CDR3 totals 16 residues. The CDR3 coding sequence is TGTGCCATCAGTGGGACTAGCGGGGATCTCACAGATACGCAGTATTTT. This encodes CAISGTSGDLTDTQYF.

The rearrangement links TRBV7-9 to TRBJ1-2; 10 nucleotides agree with TRBD1. In germline, CDR1 is SEHNR, CDR2 FQNEAQ (reference sequence). There are 13 residues in the CDR3. The V gene end was trimmed by 5 bases and the J gene end by 5 bases; junction bases not matched to a gene: 2. The CDR3 DNA sequence: TGTGCCAGCAGCCTGGGACAGGGGTATGGCTACACCTTC. Translated, it gives CASSLGQGYGYTF. The whole variable domain, remainder taken from reference TRBV7-9 and TRBJ1-2, is DTGVSQNPRHKITKRGQNVTFRCDPISEHNRLYWYRQTLGQGPEFLTYFQNEAQLEKSRLLSDRFSAERPKGSFSTLEIQRTEQGDSAMYLCASSLGQGYGYTFGSGTRLTVV.

V gene TRBV19 combines with J gene TRBJ1-2; D is undetermined. The V gene's germline CDR1 is LNHDA and CDR2 SQIVND (reference sequence). V gave up 8 bases and J gave up 4 bases, with 11 bases separating them. This CDR3 has 12 residues. The CDR3 is CASSEGAYGYTF. The CDR3 nucleotides are TGTGCCAGTTCGGAGGGAGCCTATGGCTACACCTTC.